Reported below is one TCR beta chain. Its matching antigen is unknown. Both TRBC1 and TRBC2 were covered by a beta constant-region primer of two equimolar oligonucleotides. Ligated cDNA was amplified by four rounds of PCR with nested alpha and beta constant-region primers and SP2. In TCRdb, the UMI-ligation and nested PCR reads were re-called with MiXCR into one record per CDR3 protein. The data contain 90,000 to 120,000 distinct CDR3 sequences, roughly 15% of them singletons. This sample was taken from a study of naive and memory T cell subsets. Trimming removed 10 bases from V and 5 bases from J; junction bases left unmatched: 14. The CDR3 spans 16 residues. Germline lookup yields CDR1 SNHLY and CDR2 FYNNEI. Study-wide results and caveats: A few larger clonotypes appeared in naive repertoires, especially CD8, possibly memory cells re-expressing CD45RA.

The sequenced material came from naive CD8+ T cells from blood. The chain employs TRBV2 and TRBJ2-1; 10 bases are shared with TRBD2. The TCR originated in a human donor in good health. Here the CDR3 reads CAIGGFGLAVNNEQFF. In DNA, the CDR3 is TGTGCCATCGGGGGATTTGGACTAGCGGTTAACAATGAGCAGTTCTTC.